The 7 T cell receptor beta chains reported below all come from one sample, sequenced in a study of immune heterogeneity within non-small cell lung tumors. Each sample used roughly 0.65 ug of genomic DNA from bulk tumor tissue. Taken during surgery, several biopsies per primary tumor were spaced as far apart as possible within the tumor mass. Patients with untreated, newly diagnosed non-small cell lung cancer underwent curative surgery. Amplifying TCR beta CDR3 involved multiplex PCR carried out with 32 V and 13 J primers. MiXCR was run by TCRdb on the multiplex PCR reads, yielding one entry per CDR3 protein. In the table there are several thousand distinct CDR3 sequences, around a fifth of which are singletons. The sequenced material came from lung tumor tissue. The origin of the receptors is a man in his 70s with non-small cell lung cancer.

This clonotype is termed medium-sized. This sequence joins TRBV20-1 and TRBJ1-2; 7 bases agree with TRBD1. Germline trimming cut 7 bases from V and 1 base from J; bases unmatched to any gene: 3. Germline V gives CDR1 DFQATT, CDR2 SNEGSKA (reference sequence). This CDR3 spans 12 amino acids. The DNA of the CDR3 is TGCAGTGTTACAGGGGTTAACTATGGCTACACCTTC. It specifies CSVTGVNYGYTF.

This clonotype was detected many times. The CDR3, as DNA: TGTGCCAGCAGACCCTGGCGGGGGGGCCGTTTGGGTGAGACCCAGTACTTC. This translates into CASRPWRGGRLGETQYF. The chain uses TRBV6-1 and TRBJ2-5; 9 bases are a match to TRBD2. Germline-derived CDR1 and CDR2 are MNHNS and SASEGT. CDR3 size: 17 residues. After removal of 6 bases from V and 5 bases from J, the junction contained 16 bases not matched to a gene.

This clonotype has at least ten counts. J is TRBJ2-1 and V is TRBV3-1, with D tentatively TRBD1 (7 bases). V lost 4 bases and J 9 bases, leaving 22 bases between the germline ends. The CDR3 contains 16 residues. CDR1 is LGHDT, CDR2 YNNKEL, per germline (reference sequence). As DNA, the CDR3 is TGTGCCAGCAGCCCCCCCTCCACACGACAGGGAGGTGAGCAGTTCTTC. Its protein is CASSPPSTRQGGEQFF.

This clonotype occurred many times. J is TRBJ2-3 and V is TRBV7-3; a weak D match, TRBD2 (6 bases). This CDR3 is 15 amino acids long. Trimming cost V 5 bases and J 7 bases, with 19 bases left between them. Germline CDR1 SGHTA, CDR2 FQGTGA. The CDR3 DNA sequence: TGTGCCAGCAGCACGTCCGCTACTAGCCCGTATACGCAGTATTTT. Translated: CASSTSATSPYTQYF.

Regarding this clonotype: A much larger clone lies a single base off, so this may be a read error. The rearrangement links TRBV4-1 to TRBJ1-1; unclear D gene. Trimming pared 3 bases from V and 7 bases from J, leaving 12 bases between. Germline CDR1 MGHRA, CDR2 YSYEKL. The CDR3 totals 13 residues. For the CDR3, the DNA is TGCGCCAGCAGCCACCTCTCATACTTTGAAGCTTTCTTT. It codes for CASSHLSYFEAFF.

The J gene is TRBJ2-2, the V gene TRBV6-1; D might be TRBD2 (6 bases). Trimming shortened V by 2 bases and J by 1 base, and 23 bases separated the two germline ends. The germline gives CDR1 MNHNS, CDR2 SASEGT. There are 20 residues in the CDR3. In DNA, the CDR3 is TGTGCCAGCAGTGAATGTTCTTGGGGTAGCGGATACAAGAACACCGGGGAGCTGTTTTTT. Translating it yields CASSECSWGSGYKNTGELFF.

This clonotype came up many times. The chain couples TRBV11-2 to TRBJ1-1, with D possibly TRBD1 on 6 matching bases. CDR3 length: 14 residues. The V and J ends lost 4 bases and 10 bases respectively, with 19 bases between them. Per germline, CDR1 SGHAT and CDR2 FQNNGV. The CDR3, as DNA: TGTGCCAGCAGCTCGTATCGGGTATCAGGGGCAGCTTTCTTT. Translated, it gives CASSSYRVSGAAFF.